Listed below are T cell receptor beta chains from one sample, sequenced in a study of blood T cell repertoires in COVID-19. Profiling relied on immunoSEQ multiplex PCR, and the TCRdb table lists in-frame clones only, not all of them. The sample gives about 110,000 clones, approximately 84% of which show up once; around 1.5% is in the top ten. The source material was peripheral blood. These receptors were taken from a man aged 50-59 years with acute or convalescent COVID-19. CDR3s include the opening cysteine and the closing phenylalanine or tryptophan. The order of the fields is CDR3 DNA, CDR3 protein, clone size, V gene, J gene, D gene. The D gene is left open where the match is weak. Clone size is given for some rows only: seen once, a few or many times, or a class if the clone is expanded.

DNA: TGTGCCAGTAGTATTACGGGATCGAACACTGAAGCTTTCTTT; CDR3: CASSITGSNTEAFF; size: .; V: TRBV19; J: TRBJ1-1; D: .
DNA: TGCAGTGCTAGTACGGGACAGGGTGACAACTATGGCTACACCTTC; CDR3: CSASTGQGDNYGYTF; size: few; V: TRBV20-1; J: TRBJ1-2; D: TRBD1
DNA: TGTGCCAGCAGCCAAGATACAAGACGCGGGTACACAGATACGCAGTATTTT; CDR3: CASSQDTRRGYTDTQYF; size: .; V: TRBV4-2; J: TRBJ2-3; D: .
DNA: TGTGCCAGCAGCTTACGACAGGGGGGCTCAGATACGCAGTATTTT; CDR3: CASSLRQGGSDTQYF; size: .; V: TRBV9; J: TRBJ2-3; D: TRBD1
DNA: TGTGCCAGCAGCTTAGGGGCAGGCCCGGGGGACGAGCAGTACTTC; CDR3: CASSLGAGPGDEQYF; size: .; V: TRBV7-9; J: TRBJ2-7; D: .
DNA: TGCGCCAGCAGCGAGTCGGAGGGACTCAGAAGCTCACCCCTCCACTTT; CDR3: CASSESEGLRSSPLHF; size: .; V: TRBV4-1; J: TRBJ1-6; D: .
DNA: TGTGCCAGCAGCTTGGTGGTTGGCGGGGGGGTAGGAGAGACCCAGTACTTC; CDR3: CASSLVVGGGVGETQYF; size: .; V: TRBV5-6; J: TRBJ2-5; D: TRBD2
DNA: TGTGCCAGCCTCGCCTACAGGGCCCCGAACACTGAAGCTTTCTTT; CDR3: CASLAYRAPNTEAFF; size: .; V: TRBV6-5; J: TRBJ1-1; D: .
DNA: TGTGCCAGCAGTCCGAGTCCTCACCCCCTCCACTTT; CDR3: CASSPSPHPLHF; size: .; V: TRBV12-3/TRBV12-4; J: TRBJ1-6; D: .
DNA: TGTGCCAGCAGTTTTGGGTCCAGGGTCAGGAACACTGAAGCTTTCTTT; CDR3: CASSFGSRVRNTEAFF; size: .; V: TRBV6-2/TRBV6-3; J: TRBJ1-1; D: .
DNA: TGTGCCAGCAGTGAAGACGTAGCCGAGCAGTTCTTC; CDR3: CASSEDVAEQFF; size: .; V: TRBV2; J: TRBJ2-1; D: .
DNA: TGTGCCATCAGATCGGGACAGGGGGACTATGGCTACACCTTC; CDR3: CAIRSGQGDYGYTF; size: .; V: TRBV10-3; J: TRBJ1-2; D: TRBD1
DNA: TGTGCCAGCAGCGTAGCGACTAGCGGGGTCTACGAGCAGTACTTC; CDR3: CASSVATSGVYEQYF; size: .; V: TRBV9; J: TRBJ2-7; D: TRBD2
DNA: TGCGCCAGCAGCTTGGAGGCGGCATCTTTGGCCCTCCACTTT; CDR3: CASSLEAASLALHF; size: .; V: TRBV5-1; J: TRBJ1-6; D: .
DNA: TGTGCCAGCAGTGCAGGGCTGCAGGGAAACACCATATATTTT; CDR3: CASSAGLQGNTIYF; size: .; V: TRBV2; J: TRBJ1-3; D: .
DNA: TGCGCCAGCAGCTGGGACAGGGGGCCTTACGAGCAGTACTTC; CDR3: CASSWDRGPYEQYF; size: .; V: TRBV5-1; J: TRBJ2-7; D: TRBD1
DNA: TGTGCCACCAGTGATGGACTGAGGTGGGAGCAGTTCTTC; CDR3: CATSDGLRWEQFF; size: .; V: TRBV24-1; J: TRBJ2-1; D: .
DNA: TGTGCCAGCAGCCCGACAGGTAACTATGGCTACACCTTC; CDR3: CASSPTGNYGYTF; size: .; V: TRBV3-1/TRBV3-2; J: TRBJ1-2; D: .
DNA: TGTGCCACCCGCCTCGAATCTGAGGAGACCCAGTACTTC; CDR3: CATRLESEETQYF; size: .; V: TRBV28; J: TRBJ2-5; D: .
DNA: TGTGCCAGCAGTTTGGGACAGGGCACTGAAGCTTTCTTT; CDR3: CASSLGQGTEAFF; size: .; V: TRBV12-3/TRBV12-4; J: TRBJ1-1; D: TRBD1
DNA: TGTGCCAGCAGTGAAGCTAGGACAGGGCAAGAGACCCAGTACTTC; CDR3: CASSEARTGQETQYF; size: .; V: TRBV2; J: TRBJ2-5; D: TRBD1
DNA: TGTGCCAGTAGTAGGTTATCAGAAAGCAATCAGCCCCAGCATTTT; CDR3: CASSRLSESNQPQHF; size: .; V: TRBV19; J: TRBJ1-5; D: .
DNA: TGTGCCAGCAGTCCCTCCCGGGGTGGCAATCAGCCCCAGCATTTT; CDR3: CASSPSRGGNQPQHF; size: once; V: TRBV28; J: TRBJ1-5; D: .
DNA: TGTGCCAGCTCACCAATACTCGAGGGCACTGAAGCTTTCTTT; CDR3: CASSPILEGTEAFF; size: .; V: TRBV18; J: TRBJ1-1; D: .
DNA: TGCGCCAGCAGCTTGGAGGCAGGGGGTATGGGTGGCTACACCTTC; CDR3: CASSLEAGGMGGYTF; size: .; V: TRBV5-1; J: TRBJ1-2; D: TRBD1
DNA: TGTGCCAGTATCCGAGCAGGGGGGCTGGACTATGGCTACACCTTC; CDR3: CASIRAGGLDYGYTF; size: .; V: TRBV19; J: TRBJ1-2; D: TRBD1
DNA: TGTGCCAGCAGCGCCTCCGGACAATTGAACACTGAAGCTTTCTTT; CDR3: CASSASGQLNTEAFF; size: .; V: TRBV9; J: TRBJ1-1; D: .
DNA: TGTGCCACCAGTGCGCCTAAAGTGGCTCGGACTAGCGGGGGCTCCTACGAGCAGTACTTC; CDR3: CATSAPKVARTSGGSYEQYF; size: once; V: TRBV24-1; J: TRBJ2-7; D: TRBD2
DNA: TGTGCCAGCAGTTCTGACAGGGGGCTTGTAGAGACCCAGTACTTC; CDR3: CASSSDRGLVETQYF; size: .; V: TRBV11-2; J: TRBJ2-5; D: TRBD1
DNA: TGTGCCAGCAGCTCGATCACAGGGTTCGGTAATTCACCCCTCCACTTT; CDR3: CASSSITGFGNSPLHF; size: .; V: TRBV5-4; J: TRBJ1-6; D: .
DNA: TGCAGTGCTGAGCAGGGTACGCAGTATTTT; CDR3: CSAEQGTQYF; size: .; V: TRBV20-1; J: TRBJ2-3; D: .
DNA: TGTGCCAGCAGTTGGGGACAGGGGAATGAAAAACTGTTTTTT; CDR3: CASSWGQGNEKLFF; size: .; V: TRBV6-5; J: TRBJ1-4; D: TRBD1